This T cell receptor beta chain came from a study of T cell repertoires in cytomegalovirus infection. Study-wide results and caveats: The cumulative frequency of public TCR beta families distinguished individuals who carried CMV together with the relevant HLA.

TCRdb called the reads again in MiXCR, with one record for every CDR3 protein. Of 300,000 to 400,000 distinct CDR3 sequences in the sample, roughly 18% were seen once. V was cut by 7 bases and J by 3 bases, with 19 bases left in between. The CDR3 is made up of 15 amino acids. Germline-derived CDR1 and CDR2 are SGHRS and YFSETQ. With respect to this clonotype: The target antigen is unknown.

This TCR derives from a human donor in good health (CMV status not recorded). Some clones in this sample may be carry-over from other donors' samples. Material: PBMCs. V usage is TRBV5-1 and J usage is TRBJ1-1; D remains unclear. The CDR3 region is CASARFSRTDTEAFF. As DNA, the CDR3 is TGCGCCAGCGCTCGATTTTCGCGGACGGACACTGAAGCTTTCTTT.